The clone carrying this T cell receptor (beta chain) has only a few counts. Its matching antigen is unknown. Each CDR3 protein gets one entry after TCRdb re-called the 5' RACE reads with MiXCR. Among some 320,000 distinct CDR3 sequences listed, 15% to 20% were seen once. The data originate from a study of T-cell memory formation after mild COVID-19. The germline gives CDR1 SGHRS, CDR2 YFSETQ. The CDR3 is made up of 15 amino acids. Trimming took 0 bases from V and 2 from J; bases not matched to a gene: 2. Findings and limits, study-wide: Contracting clones, day 15 to 85, had balanced CD4/CD8, and later expanders favored CD4+. Some SARS-CoV-2-responding clones were already detected in memory before infection.

This receptor was identified in a man aged 18 to 29 who had mild COVID-19 (a few samples of this study predate the infection). Cell type and time point are not known. Input material: PBMCs or a T cell subset sorted from them (not recorded which). This chain joins TRBV5-1 and TRBJ1-3; TRBD1 matches 7 bases. The CDR3 DNA reads TGCGCCAGCAGCTTGGCCGGGACAGCTGGAAACACCATATATTTT. Its protein is CASSLAGTAGNTIYF.